The clone carrying this T cell receptor beta chain was found a few times. This specimen comes from a study of CD8+CD57+ T cells in acquired aplastic anemia. Profiles of TCR beta VDJ and CDR3 were generated from a genomic DNA template. TCRdb redid the calling of the reads with MiXCR, one entry per CDR3 protein. The top ten clones hold 0.75% to 0.95% of a sample with roughly 500,000 distinct CDR3 sequences, roughly a third of them seen once. CDR1 is SNHLY, CDR2 FYNNEI, per germline. The V and J ends lost 5 bases and 2 bases respectively, with 13 bases between them. The CDR3 covers 15 residues. The patients chosen for sequencing had shown expansion of CD8+CD57+ cells (detected by flow cytometry).

The material sequenced was sorted CD4+, CD8+, or CD8+CD57+ T cells (not recorded which) from PBMCs. The chain employs TRBV2 and TRBJ1-5; D is ambiguous. The TCR sequence derives from a human donor with aplastic anemia. In DNA, the CDR3 is TGTGCCAGCAGTTTTCTGGGCCGCGGCAATCAGCCCCAGCATTTT. Its protein is CASSFLGRGNQPQHF. Supplemented by reference TRBV2 and TRBJ1-5, the full variable domain reads EPEVTQTPSHQVTQMGQEVILRCVPISNHLYFYWYRQILGQKVEFLVSFYNNEISEKSEIFDDQFSVERPDGSNFTLKIRSTKLEDSAMYFCASSFLGRGNQPQHFGDGTRLSIL.